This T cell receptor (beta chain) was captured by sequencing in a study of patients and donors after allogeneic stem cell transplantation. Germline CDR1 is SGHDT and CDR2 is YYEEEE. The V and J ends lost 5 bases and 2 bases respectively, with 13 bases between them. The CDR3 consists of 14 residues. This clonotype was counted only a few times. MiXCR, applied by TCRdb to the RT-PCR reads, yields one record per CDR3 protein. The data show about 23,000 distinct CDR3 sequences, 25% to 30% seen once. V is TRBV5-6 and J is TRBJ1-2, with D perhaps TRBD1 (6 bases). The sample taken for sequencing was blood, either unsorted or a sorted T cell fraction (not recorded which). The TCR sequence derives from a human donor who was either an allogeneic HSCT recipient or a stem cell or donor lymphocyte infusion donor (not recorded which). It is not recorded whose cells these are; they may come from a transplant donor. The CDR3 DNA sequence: TGTGCCAGCAGTCTTGACGGGGGCAACTATGGCTACACCTTC. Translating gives CASSLDGGNYGYTF.